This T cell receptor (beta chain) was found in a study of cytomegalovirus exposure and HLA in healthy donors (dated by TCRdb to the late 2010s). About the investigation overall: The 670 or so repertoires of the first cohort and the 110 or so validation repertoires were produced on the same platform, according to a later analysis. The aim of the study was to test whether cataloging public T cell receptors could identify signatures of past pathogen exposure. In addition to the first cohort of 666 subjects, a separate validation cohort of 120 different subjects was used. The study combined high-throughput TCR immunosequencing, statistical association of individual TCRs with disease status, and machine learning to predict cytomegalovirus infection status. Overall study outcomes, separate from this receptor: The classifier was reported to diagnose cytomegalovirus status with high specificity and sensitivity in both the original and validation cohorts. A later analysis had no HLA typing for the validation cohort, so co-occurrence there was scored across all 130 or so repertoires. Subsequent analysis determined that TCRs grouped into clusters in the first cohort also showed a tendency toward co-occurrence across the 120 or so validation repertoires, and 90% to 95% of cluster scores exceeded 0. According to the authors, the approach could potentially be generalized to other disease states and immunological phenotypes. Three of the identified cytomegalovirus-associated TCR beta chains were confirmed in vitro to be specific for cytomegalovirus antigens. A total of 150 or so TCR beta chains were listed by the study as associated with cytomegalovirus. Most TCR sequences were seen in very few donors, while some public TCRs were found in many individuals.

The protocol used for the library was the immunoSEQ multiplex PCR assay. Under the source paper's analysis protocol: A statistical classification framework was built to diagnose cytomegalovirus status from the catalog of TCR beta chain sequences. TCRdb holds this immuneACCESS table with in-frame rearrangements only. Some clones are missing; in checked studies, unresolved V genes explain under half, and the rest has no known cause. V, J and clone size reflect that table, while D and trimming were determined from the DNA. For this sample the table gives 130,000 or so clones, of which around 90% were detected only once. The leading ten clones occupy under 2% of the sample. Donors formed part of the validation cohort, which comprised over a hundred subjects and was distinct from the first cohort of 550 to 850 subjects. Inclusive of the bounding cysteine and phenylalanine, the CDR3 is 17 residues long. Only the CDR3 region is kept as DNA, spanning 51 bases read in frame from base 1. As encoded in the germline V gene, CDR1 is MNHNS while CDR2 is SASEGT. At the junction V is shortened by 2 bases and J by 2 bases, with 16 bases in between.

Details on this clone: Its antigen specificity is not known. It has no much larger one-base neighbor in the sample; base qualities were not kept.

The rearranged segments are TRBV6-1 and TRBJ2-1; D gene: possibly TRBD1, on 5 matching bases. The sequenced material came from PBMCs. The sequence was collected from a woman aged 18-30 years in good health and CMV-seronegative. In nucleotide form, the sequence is TGTGCCAGCAGTGAAAGGGGTGGGTCCAGGGCCTACAATGAGCAGTTCTTC. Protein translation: CASSERGGSRAYNEQFF.